The 23 T cell receptor beta chains in this list originate from one sample, sequenced in a study of blood T cell repertoires in COVID-19. The data were produced by immunoSEQ multiplex PCR, yet TCRdb's version contains in-frame clones alone and is incomplete. The sample consists of nearly 11,000 clones, just under 85% of them appearing once. The sample comprised peripheral blood. Source of these receptors: a man aged 50 or older with active COVID-19.

The J gene is TRBJ2-7, the V gene TRBV28; 7 nucleotides line up with TRBD2. CDR3 length: 17 residues. CDR1 and CDR2 from the germline V gene are MDHEN and SYDVKM. The V gene end was trimmed by 5 bases and the J gene end by 3 bases; junction bases not matched to a gene: 16. CDR3 amino acids: CASSPPPDREEYYEQYF. CDR3 nucleotides: TGTGCCAGCAGTCCACCCCCCGACCGGGAGGAGTACTACGAGCAGTACTTC.

The V and J genes are TRBV7-6 and TRBJ1-6, with 9 bases lining up with TRBD1. The germline CDR1 and CDR2 sequences are SGHVS and FNYEAQ. The ends lost 5 bases at V and 5 bases at J; junction bases unmatched: 4. This CDR3 spans 15 amino acids. The CDR3 DNA is TGTGCCAGCAGCCGCGGGACAGGGAATAATTCACCCCTCCACTTT. This encodes CASSRGTGNNSPLHF.

The genes are TRBV6-5 and TRBJ2-7, with 7 positions matching TRBD1. V trimming: 7 bases; J trimming: 0 bases; junction bases outside the gene matches: 6. The CDR3 has 14 residues. Looked up from germline, CDR1 is MNHEY and CDR2 is SVGAGI. CDR3 bases: TGTGCCAGCATGGGGACAGTACCCTCCTACGAGCAGTACTTC. It yields the protein CASMGTVPSYEQYF.

The J gene is TRBJ1-1, the V gene TRBV7-3, with D perhaps matching TRBD1 (6 bases). V shed 0 bases and J shed 6 bases, with 23 bases lying between them. The CDR3 has 18 residues. Per the germline V gene, CDR1 is SGHTA and CDR2 is FQGTGA. CDR3 amino acids: CASSLTRRAGALGAEAFF. CDR3 DNA sequence: TGTGCCAGCAGCTTAACTAGAAGGGCAGGGGCGTTGGGCGCTGAAGCTTTCTTT. Based on the CDR3 plus reference TRBV7-3 and TRBJ1-1, the full variable domain is GAGVSQTPSNKVTEKGKYVELRCDPISGHTALYWYRQSLGQGPEFLIYFQGTGAADDSGLPNDRFFAVRPEGSVSTLKIQRTERGDSAVYLCASSLTRRAGALGAEAFFGQGTRLTVV.

The chain is built from TRBV5-6 and TRBJ2-1; maybe TRBD2 (5 bases). This CDR3 comprises 13 residues. Trimming took off 5 bases at V and 3 bases at J, with 9 bases between the two ends. Germline V gene lookup returns CDR1 SGHDT and CDR2 YYEEEE. The DNA of the CDR3 is TGTGCCAGCAGGATAGGGAGCTACAATGAGCAGTTCTTC. This sequence encodes CASRIGSYNEQFF.

V and J are TRBV19 and TRBJ2-5, with TRBD1 matching over 11 bases. This CDR3 spans 16 amino acids. J gave up 0 bases and V 3 bases, and 3 bases lay outside the gene matches. Germline CDR1 LNHDA, CDR2 SQIVND (reference sequence). The CDR3 coding sequence is TGTGCCAGTAGTATCGGGACAGGGGGTGACCAAGAGACCCAGTACTTC. Translating it yields CASSIGTGGDQETQYF.

This chain links TRBV29-1 with TRBJ2-5, with 10 bases matching TRBD2. The junction had 7 bases not matched to a gene; V was cut back by 2 bases and J by 7 bases. The length of the CDR3 is 14 residues. Germline loops: CDR1 SQVTM, CDR2 ANQGSEA. This chain's CDR3 is CSVELAGESGTQYF. In nucleotides, the CDR3 is TGCAGCGTTGAACTAGCGGGAGAATCGGGGACCCAGTACTTC.

CDR3 coding DNA: TGTGCCAGCAGCCCCTCAGCGGGAATTGAGCAGTACTTC. It specifies CASSPSAGIEQYF. This rearrangement joins TRBV9 to TRBJ2-7, with TRBD2 identical over 7 bases. After removal of 4 bases from V and 7 bases from J, the junction contained 8 bases not matched to a gene. Germline V CDR1 and CDR2: SGDLS, YYNGEE. The length of the CDR3 is 13 residues.

The chain is built from TRBV15 and TRBJ2-2, with 14 bases matching TRBD2. The V segment lost 0 bases and the J segment 3 bases; nucleotides outside the gene matches: 3. The CDR3 is 18 residues long. The germline gives CDR1 LNHNV, CDR2 YYDKDF (reference sequence). The CDR3 loop reads CATSRDPGLAGDTGELFF. CDR3 nucleotides: TGTGCCACCAGCAGAGATCCGGGACTAGCGGGAGACACCGGGGAGCTGTTTTTT. The full variable domain, with the rest looked up from reference TRBV15 and TRBJ2-2, is DAMVIQNPRYQVTQFGKPVTLSCSQTLNHNVMYWYQQKSSQAPKLLFHYYDKDFNNEADTPDNFQSRRPNTSFCFLDIRSPGLGDTAMYLCATSRDPGLAGDTGELFFGEGSRLTVL.

The CDR3 DNA is TGTGCCAGCAGCATGACTAGCGGCTCCTACGAGCAGTACTTC. Its protein is CASSMTSGSYEQYF. V is TRBV11-2 and J is TRBJ2-7; 9 bases are a match to TRBD2. This CDR3 has 14 amino acids. The germline CDR1 and CDR2 sequences are SGHAT and FQNNGV. The J segment lost 0 bases and the V segment lost 5 bases, leaving 2 bases of the junction unmatched.

This chain links TRBV21-1 with TRBJ2-1; the table names TRBD2, a call not compared with the DNA. TRBV21-1 is noted as a pseudogene. The CDR3 is 18 amino acids. CDR3 in DNA: TGTGCCATCGACCTAGGGGATCTAGCGGGGGTATCCTACAATGAGCAGTTCTTC. Amino acids: CAIDLGDLAGVSYNEQFF.

The V call is TRBV7-2, the J call TRBJ2-7, with 7 positions matching TRBD2. With 1 base clipped from V and 2 bases from J, the junction kept 2 bases outside the gene matches. The V gene's germline CDR1 is SGHTA and CDR2 FQGNSA. This CDR3 spans 14 amino acids. This chain's CDR3 is CASSLVLAAYEQYF. The CDR3 region has the DNA TGTGCCAGCAGCTTAGTGCTAGCGGCCTACGAGCAGTACTTC.

V is TRBV5-4 and J is TRBJ2-3, with 7 bases aligning to TRBD2. The trim removed 6 bases at V and 4 bases at J, leaving 2 bases unmatched. This CDR3 spans 12 amino acids. Germline V gene data show CDR1 as SGHNT and CDR2 as YYREEE (reference sequence). The CDR3 sequence is CASTGRSDTQYF. CDR3 sequence (DNA): TGTGCCAGCACCGGGAGGTCAGATACGCAGTATTTT. Looking up the rest from reference TRBV5-4 and TRBJ2-3 gives the full variable domain: ETGVTQSPTHLIKTRGQQVTLRCSSQSGHNTVSWYQQALGQGPQFIFQYYREEENGRGNFPPRFSGLQFPNYSSELNVNALELDDSALYLCASTGRSDTQYFGPGTRLTVL.

The chain links TRBV5-5 to TRBJ2-7; 7 nucleotides align to TRBD1. Looked up from germline, CDR1 is SGHKS and CDR2 is YYEKEE (reference sequence). With V trimmed by 2 bases and J by 3 bases, 5 bases remained unmatched. The CDR3 contains 14 residues. CDR3 amino acids: CASSFTWDSYEQYF. CDR3 coding DNA: TGTGCCAGCAGCTTTACGTGGGACAGCTACGAGCAGTACTTC.

This clone was recorded only once. The rearrangement links TRBV12-1 to TRBJ2-1; the D call in the table, TRBD1, was not verified against the DNA. TRBV12-1 corresponds to a pseudogene. The CDR3 contains 16 residues. The CDR3 sequence is CASSSPRAVSYNEQFF. CDR3 bases: TGTGCCAGCAGCTCCCCCAGGGCCGTCTCCTACAATGAGCAGTTCTTC.

The chain combines TRBV9 with TRBJ2-2, with D unclear. The germline V and J ends were trimmed by 6 bases and 4 bases, with 13 bases remaining between them. Germline V gene sequence: CDR1 SGDLS, CDR2 YYNGEE. The CDR3 covers 14 residues. The CDR3 loop reads CASTIYPRTGELFF. CDR3 in DNA: TGTGCCAGCACTATTTATCCCCGCACCGGGGAGCTGTTTTTT.

The rearrangement uses TRBV4-2 and TRBJ2-1; 10 bases match TRBD2. J gave up 3 bases and V 1 base, and 3 bases lay outside the gene matches. CDR3 size: 16 residues. Germline lookup yields CDR1 LGHNA and CDR2 YNFKEQ. The CDR3 DNA is TGTGCCAGCAGCCAAGTGAGCGGGAGGGTCTACAATGAGCAGTTCTTC. Protein product: CASSQVSGRVYNEQFF.

The rearrangement links TRBV5-1 to TRBJ1-2, with 7 nucleotides matching TRBD1. CDR3 size: 13 residues. The V and J ends lost 4 bases and 8 bases, in that order; junction bases with no gene match: 8. Germline CDR1 SGHRS, CDR2 YFSETQ. The CDR3 is CASSLRGVRGYTF. The CDR3 nucleotides read TGCGCCAGCAGCCTCAGGGGGGTACGGGGCTACACCTTC. Combining the CDR3 with reference TRBV5-1 and TRBJ1-2 gives the whole variable domain KAGVTQTPRYLIKTRGQQVTLSCSPISGHRSVSWYQQTPGQGLQFLFEYFSETQRNKGNFPGRFSGRQFSNSRSEMNVSTLELGDSALYLCASSLRGVRGYTFGSGTRLTVV.

The gene calls are TRBV3-1 (or the pseudogene TRBV3-2) and TRBJ1-4; D is uncertain. The V gene lost 1 base and the J gene lost 7 bases, with 13 bases spanning the gap. The CDR3 is 15 residues long. Germline loops: CDR1 LGHDT, CDR2 YNNKEL (reference sequence). In DNA form, the CDR3 reads TGTGCCAGCAGCCAAGGGGCCCTCCGGTCTGAAAAACTGTTTTTT. Translating it yields CASSQGALRSEKLFF.

The chain combines TRBV9 with TRBJ2-3; TRBD1 might be the D (5 bases). V lost 0 bases to trimming and J lost 0 bases, with 23 bases between them. CDR1 and CDR2 from the germline V gene are SGDLS and YYNGEE. The CDR3 loop spans 20 amino acids. Here the CDR3 reads CASSVALTAETSPSTDTQYF. The CDR3 bases are TGTGCCAGCAGCGTAGCCTTGACAGCCGAGACCTCTCCTAGCACAGATACGCAGTATTTT.

The chain carries TRBV19 and TRBJ2-1, with 9 bases matching TRBD2. J was trimmed by 5 bases and V by 3 bases; bases with no gene match: 5. This CDR3 contains 15 residues. Germline V CDR1 and CDR2: LNHDA, SQIVND (reference sequence). The CDR3 nucleotides are TGTGCCAGTAGTATGGGCGGGAGGGACCACAATGAGCAGTTCTTC. This translates into CASSMGGRDHNEQFF.

The chain has TRBV27 and TRBJ1-5; TRBD1 is a possible D gene (5 bases). Germline V CDR1 and CDR2: MNHEY, SMNVEV (reference sequence). The V and J ends lost 0 bases and 7 bases respectively, with 10 bases between them. The CDR3 has 14 residues. The DNA for the CDR3 is TGTGCCAGCAGTTTATCGGGGGGTACCCAGCCCCAGCATTTT. Protein product: CASSLSGGTQPQHF.

The chain has TRBV28 and TRBJ2-2, with D maybe TRBD1 (5 bases). Per germline, CDR1 MDHEN and CDR2 SYDVKM. The CDR3 runs to 17 residues. Trimming removed 5 bases from V and 0 bases from J, with 16 bases in between. Here the CDR3 reads CASSPAADTANTGELFF. CDR3 in DNA: TGTGCCAGCAGTCCCGCCGCGGACACTGCGAACACCGGGGAGCTGTTTTTT.